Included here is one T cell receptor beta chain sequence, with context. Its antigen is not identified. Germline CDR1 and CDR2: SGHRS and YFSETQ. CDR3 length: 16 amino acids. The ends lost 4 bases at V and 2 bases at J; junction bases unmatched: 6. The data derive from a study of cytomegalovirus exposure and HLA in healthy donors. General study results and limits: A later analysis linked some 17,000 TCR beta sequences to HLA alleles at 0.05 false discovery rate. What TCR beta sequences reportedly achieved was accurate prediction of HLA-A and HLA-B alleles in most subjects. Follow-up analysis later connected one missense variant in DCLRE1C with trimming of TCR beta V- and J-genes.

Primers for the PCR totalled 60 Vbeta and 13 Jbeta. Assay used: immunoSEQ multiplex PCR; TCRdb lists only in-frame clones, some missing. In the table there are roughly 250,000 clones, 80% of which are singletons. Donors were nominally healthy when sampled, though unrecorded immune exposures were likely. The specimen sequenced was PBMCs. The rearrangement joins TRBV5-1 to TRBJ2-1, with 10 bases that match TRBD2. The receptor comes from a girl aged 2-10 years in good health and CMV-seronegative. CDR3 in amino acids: CASSVFTSGAYNEQFF. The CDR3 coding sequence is TGCGCCAGCAGCGTGTTCACTAGCGGGGCCTACAATGAGCAGTTCTTC.